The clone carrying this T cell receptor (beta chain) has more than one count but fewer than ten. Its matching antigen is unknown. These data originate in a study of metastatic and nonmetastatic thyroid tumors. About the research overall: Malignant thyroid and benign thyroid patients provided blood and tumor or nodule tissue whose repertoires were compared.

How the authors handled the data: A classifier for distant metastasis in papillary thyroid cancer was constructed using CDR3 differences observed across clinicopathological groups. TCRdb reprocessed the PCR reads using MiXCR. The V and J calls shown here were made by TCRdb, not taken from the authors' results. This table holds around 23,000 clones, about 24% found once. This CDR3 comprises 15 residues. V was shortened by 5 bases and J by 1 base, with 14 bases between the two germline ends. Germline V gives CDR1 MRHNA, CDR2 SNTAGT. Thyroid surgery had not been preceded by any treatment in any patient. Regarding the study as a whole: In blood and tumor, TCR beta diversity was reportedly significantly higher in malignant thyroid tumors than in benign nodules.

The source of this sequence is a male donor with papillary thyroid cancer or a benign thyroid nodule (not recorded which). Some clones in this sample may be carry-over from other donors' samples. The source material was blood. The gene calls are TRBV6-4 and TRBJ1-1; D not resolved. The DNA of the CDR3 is TGTGCCAGCAGTCCAAGTCCCTTTGGGAACACTGAAGCTTTCTTT. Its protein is CASSPSPFGNTEAFF.